One sample yielded the 13 T cell receptor beta chains listed below, sequenced in a study of shared clonotypes between healthy human individuals (dated by TCRdb to 2018 to 2021). The method behind the library was the immunoSEQ multiplex PCR assay. Imported from immuneACCESS, the table was reduced by TCRdb to in-frame sequences with V and J called. These copies leave out some clones; in studies compared against another copy, an unresolved V gene accounts for under half, and the cause of the remainder is not known. This sample has about 1.5 million clones in its table, and around 98% of those were observed once. The ten biggest clones cover 0.4% to 0.45% of the sample. The sample was naive CD4+ T cells sorted from blood. Reading the label with the study, this specimen's cell subset or site is: CD45RA+ positively selected. Receptors were obtained from a man aged 30 to 39 in good health.

The rearrangement joins TRBV27 to TRBJ2-3; D is undetermined. The ends were cut back, 6 bases at V and 5 bases at J, with 12 bases in the middle. The CDR3 has 13 residues. Germline CDR1 and CDR2: MNHEY and SMNVEV (reference sequence). The CDR3 spells CASRRGPRDTQYF. CDR3 DNA: TGTGCCAGCAGACGTGGCCCAAGAGATACGCAGTATTTT.

The chain is built from TRBV5-1 and TRBJ2-3; 7 bases match TRBD2. CDR1 and CDR2 (germline): SGHRS, YFSETQ. Unmatched junction bases numbered 10, after V lost 0 bases and J lost 3 bases. The CDR3 extends over 17 amino acids. The CDR3 loop is CASSLERGGSGTDTQYF. The CDR3 nucleotides read TGCGCCAGCAGCTTGGAACGCGGCGGGAGTGGTACAGATACGCAGTATTTT.

This clone showed up just once. This CDR3 reads CASRDRGIGTDTQYF. The CDR3 DNA sequence: TGTGCCAGTAGGGACAGGGGAATCGGAACAGATACGCAGTATTTT. The rearrangement joins TRBV19 to TRBJ2-3; 9 bases fit TRBD1. CDR1 is LNHDA and CDR2 is SQIVND in the germline V gene (reference sequence). The CDR3 runs to 15 residues. J was trimmed by 3 bases and V by 6 bases; bases with no gene match: 7.

J is TRBJ2-1 and V is TRBV6-5, with D perhaps matching TRBD1 (7 bases). The CDR3 extends over 14 amino acids. V shed 7 bases and J shed 3 bases, with 13 bases lying between them. Germline values: CDR1 MNHEY, CDR2 SVGAGI. CDR3 loop: CASKQGTYYNEQFF. CDR3 bases: TGTGCCAGCAAACAGGGGACTTACTACAATGAGCAGTTCTTC.

This chain connects TRBV7-9 to TRBJ2-7; possible D gene TRBD2, 5 bases. With 5 bases removed from V and 6 bases from J, the gap between germline ends came to 11 bases. The length of the CDR3 is 12 residues. Germline CDR1 reads SEHNR; CDR2 reads FQNEAQ (reference sequence). The CDR3 region is CASSPGRGEQYF. Written as DNA, the CDR3 is TGTGCCAGCAGCCCCGGACGGGGCGAGCAGTACTTC. Using reference TRBV7-9 and TRBJ2-7 for the parts outside the CDR3, the full variable domain is DTGVSQNPRHKITKRGQNVTFRCDPISEHNRLYWYRQTLGQGPEFLTYFQNEAQLEKSRLLSDRFSAERPKGSFSTLEIQRTEQGDSAMYLCASSPGRGEQYFGPGTRLTVT.

The count of this clone is one. This sequence joins TRBV9 and TRBJ2-7, with 8 positions matching TRBD2. This CDR3 comprises 17 residues. Losses at the gene ends were 4 bases for V and 2 bases for J; bases not matched to a gene: 14. Germline lookup yields CDR1 SGDLS and CDR2 YYNGEE. CDR3: CASSPPTGSGIAYEQYF. CDR3 coding DNA: TGTGCCAGCAGCCCCCCGACAGGTAGCGGGATTGCCTACGAGCAGTACTTC.

The sample holds one count of this clone. J is TRBJ1-2 and V is TRBV25-1; unclear D gene. The CDR3 covers 12 residues. Germline V CDR1 and CDR2: MGHDK, SYGVNS. V dropped 2 bases and J dropped 8 bases, with 9 bases sitting between them. The CDR3 region has the DNA TGTGCCAGCAGTGAAGCCTACCACGGCTACACCTTC. Protein product: CASSEAYHGYTF.

V and J are TRBV27 and TRBJ2-7; possibly TRBD2 for D (5 bases). Looked up from germline, CDR1 is MNHEY and CDR2 is SMNVEV (reference sequence). The CDR3 is made up of 14 amino acids. Trimming removed 4 bases from V and 3 bases from J, with 13 bases in between. The DNA for the CDR3 is TGTGCCAGCAGTTCCCTAGGTGGAGGCTACGAGCAGTACTTC. Protein product: CASSSLGGGYEQYF.

J is TRBJ2-2 and V is TRBV5-1, with D uncertain. The CDR3 has 14 amino acids. V shed 2 bases and J shed 5 bases, with 10 bases lying between them. Germline-derived CDR1 and CDR2 are SGHRS and YFSETQ. The CDR3 DNA sequence: TGCGCCAGCAGCTTTTATAGTAAGACCGGGGAGCTGTTTTTT. As protein: CASSFYSKTGELFF.

The rearrangement links TRBV6-5 to TRBJ2-3; D unclear. The CDR3 is made up of 12 amino acids. Germline assignment: CDR1 MNHEY and CDR2 SVGAGI. The V gene lost 6 bases and the J gene lost 4 bases, with 8 bases spanning the gap. The CDR3 region is CASRIGPDTQYF. CDR3 nucleotides: TGTGCCAGCAGGATAGGTCCAGATACGCAGTATTTT.

In its sample, this clone was seen once. The chain couples TRBV5-6 to TRBJ2-1; D is unclear. V was cut by 0 bases and J by 2 bases, with 9 bases left in between. The CDR3 contains 15 residues. Germline assignment: CDR1 SGHDT and CDR2 YYEEEE. The CDR3: CASSLDPLAYNEQFF. The CDR3 DNA reads as TGTGCCAGCAGCTTGGATCCACTGGCCTACAATGAGCAGTTCTTC.

V is TRBV7-2 and J is TRBJ1-1; no clear D. V was cut by 5 bases and J by 8 bases, with 15 bases left in between. Germline CDR1 is SGHTA and CDR2 is FQGNSA. This CDR3 spans 13 amino acids. The CDR3 region has the DNA TGTGCCAGCAGCCCCTATAGGGCAGTAGAAGCTTTCTTT. Protein product: CASSPYRAVEAFF.

This chain connects TRBV11-2 to TRBJ2-7; 7 nucleotides match TRBD2. Germline V gives CDR1 SGHAT, CDR2 FQNNGV. V shed 5 bases, J shed 2 bases, and the junction held 9 bases outside the gene matches. This CDR3 contains 15 residues. The CDR3 nucleotides read TGTGCCAGCAGCGTGGAGGGAGGGCCGACCTACGAGCAGTACTTC. As protein: CASSVEGGPTYEQYF.